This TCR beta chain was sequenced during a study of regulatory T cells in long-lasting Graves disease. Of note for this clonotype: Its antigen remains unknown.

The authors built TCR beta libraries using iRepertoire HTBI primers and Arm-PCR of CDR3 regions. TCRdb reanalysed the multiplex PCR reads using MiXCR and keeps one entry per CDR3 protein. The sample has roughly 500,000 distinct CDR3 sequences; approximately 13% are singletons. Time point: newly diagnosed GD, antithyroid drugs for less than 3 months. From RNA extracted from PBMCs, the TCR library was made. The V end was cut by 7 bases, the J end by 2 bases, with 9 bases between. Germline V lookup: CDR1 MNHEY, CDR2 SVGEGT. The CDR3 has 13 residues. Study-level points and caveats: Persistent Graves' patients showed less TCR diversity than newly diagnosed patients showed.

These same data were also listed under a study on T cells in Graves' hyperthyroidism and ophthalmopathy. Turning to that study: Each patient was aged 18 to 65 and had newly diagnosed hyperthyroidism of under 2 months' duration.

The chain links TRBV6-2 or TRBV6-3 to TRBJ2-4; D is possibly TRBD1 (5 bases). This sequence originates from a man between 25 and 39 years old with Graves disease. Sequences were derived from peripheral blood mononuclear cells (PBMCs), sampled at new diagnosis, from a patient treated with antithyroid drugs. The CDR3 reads CASKQGTKNIQYF. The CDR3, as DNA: TGTGCCAGCAAGCAGGGCACCAAAAACATTCAGTACTTC.